Given below is one T cell receptor (beta chain) in context. Its specificity is unknown. Germline V gene sequence: CDR1 MNHEY, CDR2 SVGEGT. The CDR3 covers 15 residues. V dropped 0 bases and J dropped 9; count of bases not matched to a gene: 8. This sample is drawn from a study of T cell responses to AZD1222 COVID-19 vaccine. Study context: It was second doses at about 4 or about 12 weeks that were pooled. Study conclusions and caveats: Spike-specific TCR breadth and depth rose after two AZD1222 doses. Donor demographics were predominantly white British with a female majority; clonal diversity may be underestimated. Spike as a whole was targeted by vaccine-associated CD4 TCRs, dominant at 160-218 and 743-854.

The method was immunoSEQ multiplex PCR; TCRdb's version includes in-frame clones alone and lacks a portion of them. The sample lists 150,000 to 200,000 clones; 85% to 95% were seen once. The chain joins TRBV6-2 or TRBV6-3 to TRBJ2-5; 9 nucleotides line up with TRBD1. This specimen consisted of peripheral blood, obtained on day 0 of AZD1222 vaccination. The source of this sequence is an adult in good health. CDR3 protein: CASSYSGTGLWSQYF. The CDR3 bases are TGTGCCAGCAGTTACTCCGGGACAGGGCTGTGGTCCCAGTACTTC.